The T cell receptor (beta chain) under discussion was sequenced for a study of T cells in localized non-small cell lung cancer. The assay was immunoSEQ multiplex PCR, and TCRdb's table has in-frame clones only and misses some. The data contain fewer than 4,500 clones, around 22% of them seen just once; the ten biggest clones take up 6.5%. Study-wide findings and caveats: For the top 100 tumor clones, a median about 50 also appeared in adjacent lung.

In this sample, this clone turned up a few times. The antigen is not known. The CDR3 runs 12 residues. Trimming shortened V by 2 bases and J by 5 bases, and 9 bases separated the two germline ends. Germline CDR1 reads GTSNPN; CDR2 reads SVGIG (reference sequence). The receptor was isolated from a man aged 18 to 50 with stage II lung adenocarcinoma. J is TRBJ2-5 and V is TRBV30, with D hard to call. This sample comprised lung tumor tissue, obtained before any cancer treatment. CDR3 sequence: CAWSRPDETQYF. The DNA for the CDR3 is TGTGCCTGGAGTAGACCTGACGAGACCCAGTACTTC. Together with reference TRBV30 and TRBJ2-5, the CDR3 gives the full variable domain: SQTIHQWPATLVQPVGSPLSLECTVEGTSNPNLYWYRQAAGRGLQLLFYSVGIGQISSEVPQNLSASRPQDRQFILSSKKLLLSDSGFYLCAWSRPDETQYFGPGTRLLVL.